What follows are 27 T cell receptor beta chains derived from one specimen sequenced in a study of CD8 T cells in Susac syndrome. About 0.45 to 1 ug RNA was reverse transcribed with random hexamers. From the immunoSEQ multiplex PCR reads, TCRdb called clonotypes with MiXCR, one entry per CDR3 protein. Among some 180,000 distinct CDR3 sequences listed, roughly 90% were seen once. The specimen sequenced was CD4+ T cells from PBMCs. These receptor sequences come from a human donor with Susac syndrome.

This clonotype has just one count. The V and J genes are TRBV20-1 and TRBJ2-7; TRBD1 matches at 7 bases. The CDR3 length is 14 residues. Germline V gene data show CDR1 as DFQATT and CDR2 as SNEGSKA (reference sequence). V gave up 5 bases and J gave up 2 bases; unmatched junction bases: 9. The CDR3 DNA follows: TGCAGTGCTCACCAGACAGGGAGACCCTACGAGCAGTACTTC. It yields the protein CSAHQTGRPYEQYF.

The rearrangement joins TRBV28 to TRBJ1-6; D possibly corresponds to TRBD1 (6 bases). Germline CDR1 MDHEN, CDR2 SYDVKM. The CDR3 covers 14 residues. Trimming stripped 6 bases from V and 8 bases from J, with 14 bases between. The CDR3 is CASRLQGSDSPLHF. The CDR3 nucleotides are TGTGCCAGCAGACTACAGGGTTCGGATTCACCCCTCCACTTT.

This clonotype showed up just once. The chain links TRBV7-9 to TRBJ2-6; either TRBD1 or TRBD2 may fit D (6 bases each). V was clipped by 7 bases and J by 3 bases, with 19 bases between them. Germline V CDR1 and CDR2: SEHNR, FQNEAQ (reference sequence). The CDR3 is 17 amino acids. The CDR3 is CASTDAQGTYGANVLTF. CDR3 coding DNA: TGTGCCAGCACCGACGCCCAGGGGACTTATGGGGCCAACGTCCTGACTTTC.

There are a few counts of this clonotype. The rearrangement links TRBV4-1 to TRBJ2-1, with TRBD1 matching 9 bases. This CDR3 has 16 residues. Germline assignment: CDR1 MGHRA and CDR2 YSYEKL. V gave up 1 base and J gave up 7 bases; unmatched junction bases: 8. The CDR3 DNA reads as TGCGCCAGCAGCCAAGCCTACAGGGGGCTGGTGAATGAGCAGTTCTTC. Encoded protein: CASSQAYRGLVNEQFF.

The chain uses TRBV19 and TRBJ2-5; 7 bases align to TRBD2. The germline CDR1 and CDR2 sequences are LNHDA and SQIVND (reference sequence). V was pared by 1 base and J by 4 bases, with 12 bases of the junction left unmatched. CDR3 length equals 17 residues. The CDR3 here is CASSIVGGTVGGETQYF. The CDR3, as DNA: TGTGCCAGTAGTATAGTGGGGGGGACGGTTGGTGGAGAGACCCAGTACTTC.

This rearrangement joins TRBV29-1 to TRBJ2-1, with 7 bases lining up with TRBD2. The germline V gene encodes CDR1 SQVTM and CDR2 ANQGSEA. The CDR3 runs to 14 residues. The V and J ends lost 7 bases and 0 bases, in that order; junction bases with no gene match: 6. The CDR3 loop reads CSGAGDPSYNEQFF. The CDR3 nucleotides read TGCAGCGGTGCGGGGGACCCCTCCTACAATGAGCAGTTCTTC.

The chain is built from TRBV5-1 and TRBJ1-1; no reliable D call. V dropped 5 bases and J dropped 0 bases, with 11 bases sitting between them. The germline V gene encodes CDR1 SGHRS and CDR2 YFSETQ. There are 14 residues in the CDR3. CDR3: CASRDIRVNTEAFF. CDR3 coding DNA: TGCGCCAGCAGAGACATAAGGGTGAACACTGAAGCTTTCTTT.

This clonotype was recorded once. The chain links TRBV6-5 to TRBJ2-2; D is perhaps TRBD1 (6 bases). The V and J ends lost 6 bases and 1 base respectively, with 12 bases between them. Germline-derived CDR1 and CDR2 are MNHEY and SVGAGI. The CDR3 totals 15 residues. The CDR3 is CASRKGQLNTGELFF. In nucleotides, the CDR3 is TGTGCCAGCAGAAAAGGACAGTTGAACACCGGGGAGCTGTTTTTT.

The DNA of the CDR3 is TGTGCCAGCAGCGCGTACAGGGGACGGGACACTGAAGCTTTCTTT. Encoded protein: CASSAYRGRDTEAFF. The V gene is TRBV9, the J gene TRBJ1-1; 7 bases line up with TRBD1. CDR3 length: 15 amino acids. The V and J ends lost 3 bases and 3 bases, in that order; junction bases with no gene match: 8. From germline, CDR1 is SGDLS and CDR2 YYNGEE. The full variable domain, with the rest looked up from reference TRBV9 and TRBJ1-1, is DSGVTQTPKHLITATGQRVTLRCSPRSGDLSVYWYQQSLDQGLQFLIQYYNGEERAKGNILERFSAQQFPDLHSELNLSSLELGDSALYFCASSAYRGRDTEAFFGQGTRLTVV.

The chain couples TRBV27 to TRBJ2-3; 7 positions match TRBD2. The ends lost 3 bases at V and 1 base at J; junction bases unmatched: 16. The CDR3 is 19 amino acids. Germline loops: CDR1 MNHEY, CDR2 SMNVEV (reference sequence). The CDR3 DNA sequence: TGTGCCAGCAGTTTGGGGGGGAGGGATGGGGATCTTGGCACAGATACGCAGTATTTT. This gives the protein CASSLGGRDGDLGTDTQYF.

The rearrangement uses TRBV24-1 and TRBJ2-7; 9 bases are shared with TRBD2. The V gene's germline CDR1 is KGHDR and CDR2 SFDVKD. J lost 3 bases, V lost 5 bases, and 10 bases had no gene match. The CDR3 is 16 residues long. CDR3 coding DNA: TGTGCCACCAGTGCCAGACTAGCGGATACCCTCTACGAGCAGTACTTC. This translates into CATSARLADTLYEQYF.

The gene calls are TRBV3-1 and TRBJ1-3; D gene uncertain. Between the trimmed V and J ends, which lost 2 bases and 1 base, there was a span of 6 bases. The CDR3 totals 14 residues. Germline V gene data show CDR1 as LGHDT and CDR2 as YNNKEL (reference sequence). The CDR3, as DNA: TGTGCCAGCAGCCAAATACAGTCTGGAAACACCATATATTTT. This sequence encodes CASSQIQSGNTIYF.

The chain carries TRBV11-2 and TRBJ2-5; 7 bases match TRBD2. J was trimmed by 10 bases and V by 5 bases; bases with no gene match: 16. Germline CDR1 is SGHAT and CDR2 is FQNNGV. The CDR3 runs to 15 residues. CDR3 loop: CASSRGGVSGGGQYF. The CDR3 DNA sequence: TGTGCCAGCAGCAGGGGAGGAGTGTCGGGGGGAGGCCAGTACTTC.

The chain uses TRBV20-1 and TRBJ2-6, with D possibly being TRBD1 (6 bases). Trimming cost V 3 bases and J 8 bases, with 14 bases left between them. Germline CDR1 DFQATT, CDR2 SNEGSKA (reference sequence). The CDR3 consists of 14 residues. The CDR3 nucleotides read TGCAGTGCTAGGGACCCACAGGGTTCCAACGTCCTGACTTTC. As protein: CSARDPQGSNVLTF.

The gene calls are TRBV5-4 and TRBJ1-4; 9 nucleotides agree with TRBD1. The CDR3 has 15 residues. CDR1 is SGHNT, CDR2 YYREEE, per germline (reference sequence). V was clipped by 1 base and J by 10 bases; unmatched bases: 8. CDR3 residues: CASSLSGTGSTKLFF. The CDR3 DNA is TGTGCCAGCAGCTTGTCCGGGACAGGGAGTACAAAACTGTTTTTT.

The chain employs TRBV29-1 and TRBJ2-5; D may be TRBD2 (5 bases). The germline V gene has CDR1 SQVTM and CDR2 ANQGSEA. V lost 6 bases, J lost 5 bases, and 19 bases lay in between. This CDR3 comprises 14 residues. The CDR3 DNA is TGCAGCGTCGCTGGCCTGACTACGCAGGAGACCCAGTACTTC. Amino acid sequence: CSVAGLTTQETQYF.

V usage is TRBV5-1 and J usage is TRBJ2-3; TRBD2 aligns across 10 bases. This CDR3 spans 18 amino acids. Germline-derived CDR1 and CDR2 are SGHRS and YFSETQ. V was pared by 0 bases and J by 0 bases, with 7 bases of the junction left unmatched. CDR3 in amino acids: CASSLEVSGGASTDTQYF. The CDR3 coding sequence is TGCGCCAGCAGCTTGGAAGTAAGCGGGGGGGCTAGCACAGATACGCAGTATTTT.

The chain carries TRBV29-1 and TRBJ2-1; D gene unclear. Germline V lookup: CDR1 SQVTM, CDR2 ANQGSEA. The CDR3 consists of 14 residues. V was cut by 3 bases and J by 4 bases, with 13 bases left in between. The CDR3 region is CSVDTLAGYNEQFF. CDR3 sequence (DNA): TGCAGCGTTGACACGTTAGCCGGGTACAATGAGCAGTTCTTC.

The chain is built from TRBV20-1 and TRBJ2-7; 9 bases are a match to TRBD1. Germline values: CDR1 DFQATT, CDR2 SNEGSKA (reference sequence). This CDR3 has 14 amino acids. CDR3 region: CSASGTGSSYEQYF. CDR3 DNA sequence: TGCAGCGCTTCCGGGACAGGGAGCTCCTACGAGCAGTACTTC.

V gene TRBV5-6 combines with J gene TRBJ2-7; 12 bases are a match to TRBD2. This CDR3 is built from 17 residues. Germline V CDR1 and CDR2: SGHDT, YYEEEE. The V gene end was trimmed by 4 bases and the J gene end by 4 bases; junction bases not matched to a gene: 12. The CDR3 spells CASSQIVTSGRGYEQYF. CDR3 sequence (DNA): TGTGCCAGCAGCCAAATTGTGACTAGCGGGAGAGGTTACGAGCAGTACTTC.

The chain uses TRBV18 and TRBJ2-5; no reliable D call. The CDR3 covers 12 residues. Trimming removed 5 bases at V and 5 bases at J, with 9 bases between. CDR1 and CDR2 from the germline V gene are KGHSH and LQKENI. CDR3: CASSVSSETQYF. CDR3 nucleotide sequence: TGTGCCAGCTCAGTTTCTTCGGAGACCCAGTACTTC.

The rearrangement uses TRBV5-1 and TRBJ2-1; D remains ambiguous. The germline V gene encodes CDR1 SGHRS and CDR2 YFSETQ. This CDR3 has 13 amino acids. Trimming took 0 bases from V and 13 from J, leaving 14 bases between them. This chain's CDR3 is CASSLVEGNNQFF. CDR3 in DNA: TGCGCCAGCAGCTTGGTAGAAGGGAATAACCAGTTCTTC. Filled out from reference TRBV5-1 and TRBJ2-1, the complete variable domain reads KAGVTQTPRYLIKTRGQQVTLSCSPISGHRSVSWYQQTPGQGLQFLFEYFSETQRNKGNFPGRFSGRQFSNSRSEMNVSTLELGDSALYLCASSLVEGNNQFFGPGTRLTVL.

This chain joins TRBV5-1 and TRBJ1-2; 9 bases line up with TRBD1. The CDR3 consists of 14 residues. Germline loops: CDR1 SGHRS, CDR2 YFSETQ. V dropped 4 bases and J dropped 11; count of bases not matched to a gene: 12. The CDR3 sequence: CASSLYRDREGYTF. DNA for the CDR3: TGCGCCAGCAGCCTATACCGGGACAGGGAGGGGTACACCTTC.

This chain connects TRBV5-4 to TRBJ2-1, with D unresolved. Germline values: CDR1 SGHNT, CDR2 YYREEE (reference sequence). Trimming removed 2 bases from V and 4 bases from J, with 1 base in between. There are 11 residues in the CDR3. The CDR3 region has the DNA TGTGCCAGCAGCTTTTACAATGAGCAGTTCTTC. Translation: CASSFYNEQFF. Based on the CDR3 plus reference TRBV5-4 and TRBJ2-1, the full variable domain is ETGVTQSPTHLIKTRGQQVTLRCSSQSGHNTVSWYQQALGQGPQFIFQYYREEENGRGNFPPRFSGLQFPNYSSELNVNALELDDSALYLCASSFYNEQFFGPGTRLTVL.

The table lists this clonotype with a count of one. The chain links TRBV9 to TRBJ2-5; maybe TRBD2 (6 bases). V lost 0 bases and J 7 bases, leaving 13 bases between the germline ends. The V gene's germline CDR1 is SGDLS and CDR2 YYNGEE. The CDR3 extends over 14 amino acids. Written as DNA, the CDR3 is TGTGCCAGCAGCGTAGTCGGGGGACTCGGGACCCAGTACTTC. Translating it yields CASSVVGGLGTQYF.

This chain connects TRBV5-5 to TRBJ2-7, with 8 nucleotides matching TRBD1. CDR1 is SGHKS and CDR2 is YYEKEE in the germline V gene (reference sequence). The CDR3 consists of 13 residues. V trimming: 3 bases; J trimming: 5 bases; junction bases outside the gene matches: 4. The CDR3 is CASSSYRGDEQYF. In DNA form, the CDR3 reads TGTGCCAGCAGCTCCTACAGGGGGGACGAGCAGTACTTC.

This sequence joins TRBV7-3 and TRBJ2-5; 9 bases map to TRBD1. The CDR3 runs to 15 residues. V was pared by 6 bases and J by 2 bases, with 7 bases of the junction left unmatched. Germline values: CDR1 SGHTA, CDR2 FQGTGA. CDR3 coding DNA: TGTGCCAGCAGACCCGGGACAGGGCAACAAGAGACCCAGTACTTC. It encodes CASRPGTGQQETQYF.